What follows are 27 T cell receptor beta chains derived from one specimen sequenced in a study of blood T cells in healthy people across ages. A second PCR, run for roughly 6 to 11 cycles, used a sample-barcoded 5' primer plus a J-beta primer mix. TCRdb recomputed calls from the 5' RACE reads with MiXCR, one row per CDR3 protein. The table includes approximately 800,000 distinct CDR3 sequences, about 25% detected once. These sequences were also reported in another study, on T cells of mothers and their children.

Source material: blood. Source of these receptors: a boy aged 5-17 years in good health.

A remark on this clonotype: A junction boundary mismatches the germline segment, possibly from a read error. This chain connects TRBV29-1 to TRBJ2-1; D is uncertain. The CDR3 loop spans 8 amino acids. Germline V gene lookup returns CDR1 SQVTM and CDR2 ANQGSEA. The CDR3 loop is CSVSPGLF. Written as DNA, the CDR3 is TGCAGCGTATCGCCAGGACTCTTC.

This clonotype was picked up a small number of times. J is TRBJ2-1 and V is TRBV7-2; 7 nucleotides match TRBD2. Germline-derived CDR1 and CDR2 are SGHTA and FQGNSA. The CDR3 runs to 13 residues. Trimming removed 1 base from V and 9 bases from J; junction bases left unmatched: 3. CDR3 protein: CASSLGEGSEQFF. The CDR3 region has the DNA TGTGCCAGCAGCTTAGGGGAGGGTAGTGAGCAGTTCTTC.

The genes are TRBV7-2 and TRBJ2-5; D not certain. The J call may not be correct, given that the DNA end is closer to TRBJ2-1. The CDR3 is made up of 12 amino acids. Per the germline V gene, CDR1 is SGHTA and CDR2 is FQGNSA. The CDR3 sequence: CASSFHLVEQFF. The CDR3 DNA is TGTGCCAGCAGCTTCCATTTAGTTGAGCAGTTCTTC.

The chain uses TRBV5-1 and TRBJ2-1; 9 bases fit TRBD1. Germline V gene data show CDR1 as SGHRS and CDR2 as YFSETQ. The CDR3 extends over 15 amino acids. V was pared by 3 bases and J by 3 bases, with 4 bases of the junction left unmatched. CDR3 in DNA: TGCGCCAGCAGCTCAACGGGACAGGGCTACAATGAGCAGTTCTTC. Translating it yields CASSSTGQGYNEQFF.

This clonotype has only one observation. The rearrangement uses TRBV20-1 and TRBJ2-5; 11 bases are shared with TRBD1. Germline loops: CDR1 DFQATT, CDR2 SNEGSKA (reference sequence). CDR3 size: 13 residues. V lost 5 bases, J lost 5 bases, and 4 bases stayed unmatched. This CDR3 reads CSAGTGGAETQYF. In DNA form, the CDR3 reads TGCAGTGCTGGGACAGGGGGTGCGGAGACCCAGTACTTC.

This clonotype was detected only a few times. The chain combines TRBV2 with TRBJ2-1; tentative D call: TRBD1 (5 bases). TRBJ2-7 matches the DNA end more closely, so the J call is doubtful. The CDR3 consists of 14 residues. Per the germline V gene, CDR1 is SNHLY and CDR2 is FYNNEI. DNA of the CDR3: TGTGCCAGCAGTGAATTGGGGCAGAGAGAGGAGCAGTACTTC. Protein sequence: CASSELGQREEQYF.

The chain links TRBV4-3 to TRBJ2-1; 13 nucleotides agree with TRBD2. This CDR3 contains 16 residues. Trimming at V came to 2 bases and at J to 10 bases, leaving 8 bases not matched to a gene. Germline-derived CDR1 and CDR2 are LGHNA and YSLEER. The CDR3 DNA follows: TGCGCCAGCAGCCAAACGGGGACTAGCGGGGCGCGGGAGCAGTTCTTC. Residues: CASSQTGTSGAREQFF.

V and J are TRBV27 and TRBJ2-3, with 8 bases aligning to TRBD2. The germline gives CDR1 MNHEY, CDR2 SMNVEV (reference sequence). The V segment lost 2 bases and the J segment 5 bases; nucleotides outside the gene matches: 6. The CDR3 loop spans 15 amino acids. The CDR3 reads CASSLLFGGEDTQYF. The DNA of the CDR3 is TGTGCCAGCAGTTTACTTTTCGGGGGGGAAGATACGCAGTATTTT.

The V and J genes are TRBV7-2 and TRBJ2-2; D is tentatively TRBD1 or TRBD2 (9 bases each). The CDR3 runs 17 residues. Germline lookup yields CDR1 SGHTA and CDR2 FQGNSA. V was pared by 5 bases and J by 6 bases, with 22 bases between. The CDR3 DNA sequence: TGTGCCAGCAGCCTGGGACAGCGGGGGGACAGGGCCGGGGAGCTGTTTTTT. It specifies CASSLGQRGDRAGELFF.

The chain is built from TRBV6-2 or TRBV6-3 and TRBJ2-7, with TRBD1 as a possible D gene (6 bases). Germline V gives CDR1 MNHEY, CDR2 SVGEGT. This CDR3 comprises 15 residues. Trimming pared 2 bases from V and 4 bases from J, leaving 15 bases between. As DNA, the CDR3 is TGTGCCAGCAGTTACCAACAGGGAAGAACGTACGAGCAGTACTTC. It codes for CASSYQQGRTYEQYF.

The chain links TRBV28 to TRBJ2-7, with D possibly being TRBD1 or TRBD2 (5 bases each). Germline lookup yields CDR1 MDHEN and CDR2 SYDVKM. V was pared by 6 bases and J by 12 bases, with 18 bases between. The CDR3 has 12 residues. This chain's CDR3 is CASRTRTGPLYF. CDR3 DNA: TGTGCCAGCAGGACCCGGACGGGACCCCTGTACTTC.

This clonotype was counted once. The V gene is TRBV28, the J gene TRBJ2-7; D is unresolved. V dropped 3 bases and J dropped 3 bases, with 12 bases sitting between them. The CDR3 spans 14 residues. CDR1 is MDHEN, CDR2 SYDVKM, per germline. CDR3 region: CASSLELGIYEQYF. Written as DNA, the CDR3 is TGTGCCAGCAGTTTGGAACTGGGTATCTACGAGCAGTACTTC.

The chain couples TRBV7-2 to TRBJ2-3, with TRBD2 matching 15 bases. With V trimmed by 5 bases and J by 3 bases, 6 bases remained unmatched. Germline values: CDR1 SGHTA, CDR2 FQGNSA. The CDR3 has 17 residues. The CDR3 loop reads CASSPPGLAGGTDTQYF. The CDR3 nucleotides are TGTGCCAGCAGCCCCCCGGGACTAGCGGGGGGAACAGATACGCAGTATTTT.

This chain joins TRBV5-6 and TRBJ2-5; D unresolved. Germline assignment: CDR1 SGHDT and CDR2 YYEEEE. The CDR3 covers 15 residues. V gave up 0 bases and J gave up 5 bases, with 14 bases separating them. The DNA for the CDR3 is TGTGCCAGCAGCTTGGCCGGCGGTCTGATGGAGACCCAGTACTTC. This sequence encodes CASSLAGGLMETQYF.

This clonotype was observed a handful of times. The rearrangement uses TRBV7-9 and TRBJ1-2; no reliable D call. The CDR3 is 14 amino acids. Per germline, CDR1 SEHNR and CDR2 FQNEAQ (reference sequence). V was shortened by 0 bases and J by 8 bases, with 13 bases between the two germline ends. CDR3 DNA: TGTGCCAGCAGCTTAGCGGCCGCGCGGATAGGCTACACCTTC. Its protein is CASSLAAARIGYTF.

The chain combines TRBV11-1 with TRBJ2-1; D perhaps matches TRBD2 (6 bases). There are 15 residues in the CDR3. V lost 2 bases and J lost 9, with 17 bases in between. The germline CDR1 and CDR2 sequences are SGHAT and FQDESV (reference sequence). The CDR3, as DNA: TGTGCCAGCAGCTTACGTGGCGGGGTTTACCTTGAGCAGTTCTTC. This translates into CASSLRGGVYLEQFF.

In its sample, this clonotype was seen a few times. This chain connects TRBV29-1 to TRBJ2-1, with 11 bases aligning to TRBD2. CDR3 size: 16 residues. The J segment lost 2 bases and the V segment lost 2 bases, leaving 5 bases of the junction unmatched. Germline values: CDR1 SQVTM, CDR2 ANQGSEA. In DNA, the CDR3 is TGCAGCGTTGAAACGAGGACTAGCGGGCCCTACAATGAGCAGTTCTTC. Encoded protein: CSVETRTSGPYNEQFF.

This clonotype was seen more than once but under ten times. The rearrangement joins TRBV5-1 to TRBJ2-1; possible D gene TRBD2, 5 bases. The CDR3 is 16 amino acids. Per the germline V gene, CDR1 is SGHRS and CDR2 is YFSETQ. Trimming removed 0 bases from V and 0 bases from J, with 10 bases in between. The CDR3 nucleotides are TGCGCCAGCAGCTTGGCTAGCCCTAGCTCCTACAATGAGCAGTTCTTC. As protein: CASSLASPSSYNEQFF.

This sequence joins TRBV12-3 or TRBV12-4 and TRBJ1-1; the D gene is possibly TRBD1 (5 bases). The CDR3 sequence is 14 residues long. V was trimmed by 6 bases and J by 5 bases, leaving 16 bases between them. CDR3 in amino acids: CASRTAVIRTEAFF. The CDR3 nucleotides are TGTGCCAGCAGGACAGCGGTTATTCGGACTGAAGCTTTCTTT.

The table lists this clonotype with a few counts. The V gene is TRBV7-2, the J gene TRBJ1-2; D remains unclear. The CDR3 extends over 13 amino acids. Germline V CDR1 and CDR2: SGHTA, FQGNSA. V was shortened by 2 bases and J by 5 bases, with 9 bases between the two germline ends. The CDR3 spells CASSLSALYGYTF. The CDR3 nucleotides are TGTGCCAGCAGCTTAAGTGCCTTATATGGCTACACCTTC.

This clonotype has a handful of counts. V is TRBV7-9 and J is TRBJ1-2; D perhaps matches TRBD1 (5 bases). The germline V gene encodes CDR1 SEHNR and CDR2 FQNEAQ (reference sequence). The CDR3 is 16 residues long. Between the trimmed V and J ends, which lost 1 base and 1 base, there was a span of 13 bases. This chain's CDR3 is CASSLVVTALNYGYTF. The CDR3 DNA sequence: TGTGCCAGCAGCTTAGTGGTGACAGCCCTTAACTATGGCTACACCTTC.

This clonotype has only a few counts. The chain is built from TRBV27 and TRBJ2-5; D gene ambiguous. The tail of the sequence fits TRBJ2-1 better, so the J call may be wrong. This CDR3 is built from 11 residues. In germline, CDR1 is MNHEY, CDR2 SMNVEV (reference sequence). In DNA form, the CDR3 reads TGTGCCAGCGGGCAAGGAACTGAGCAGTTCTTC. Translation: CASGQGTEQFF.

This chain uses TRBV5-5 with TRBJ2-7, with 11 bases lining up with TRBD1. Germline V gene sequence: CDR1 SGHKS, CDR2 YYEKEE (reference sequence). CDR3 length: 16 residues. With 0 bases clipped from V and 4 bases from J, the junction kept 6 bases outside the gene matches. This CDR3 is CASSLVLDRGLYEQYF. CDR3 in DNA: TGTGCCAGCAGCTTGGTCCTGGACAGGGGGCTATACGAGCAGTACTTC.

The chain carries TRBV4-3 and TRBJ1-2, with 8 bases matching TRBD1. The CDR3 is 16 amino acids. V was pared by 1 base and J by 4 bases, with 8 bases of the junction left unmatched. Germline V gene sequence: CDR1 LGHNA, CDR2 YSLEER. The CDR3 loop is CASSQGVGQGSYGYTF. DNA of the CDR3: TGCGCCAGCAGCCAAGGGGTCGGACAGGGCTCCTATGGCTACACCTTC.

The rearrangement links TRBV7-9 to TRBJ2-7; 8 nucleotides align to TRBD1. Germline trimming cut 5 bases from V and 0 bases from J; bases unmatched to any gene: 3. Germline V gives CDR1 SEHNR, CDR2 FQNEAQ (reference sequence). The CDR3 sequence is 14 residues long. This chain's CDR3 is CASSGQGSSYEQYF. The CDR3 nucleotides are TGTGCCAGCAGCGGACAGGGTTCCTCCTACGAGCAGTACTTC.

This clonotype was recorded a few times. The V and J genes are TRBV4-3 and TRBJ2-3; 9 bases are shared with TRBD2. In germline, CDR1 is LGHNA, CDR2 YSLEER. Trimming took 0 bases from V and 4 from J; bases not matched to a gene: 20. This CDR3 has 21 amino acids. The CDR3 DNA follows: TGCGCCAGCAGCCAAGAGGAAGTTCAAACTGGACTAGCGTTGAGGGCAGATACGCAGTATTTT. The encoded protein is CASSQEEVQTGLALRADTQYF.

This CDR3 is CASTILPRVNNEQFF. CDR3 nucleotides: TGTGCCAGCACCATCCTCCCAAGGGTTAACAATGAGCAGTTCTTC. This chain links TRBV28 with TRBJ2-1; D gene uncertain. The CDR3 runs to 15 residues. The germline CDR1 and CDR2 sequences are MDHEN and SYDVKM. Trimming shortened V by 7 bases and J by 5 bases, and 18 bases separated the two germline ends.